The entry below gives a single TCR beta chain sequence along with its context. The source of the sample is a study of T cells after somatic rescue of genetic block. TCRdb keeps only in-frame clones here, not all; method: immunoSEQ multiplex PCR. This table holds tens of thousands of clones, around 92% found once. Germline CDR1 SGDLS, CDR2 YYNGEE. This CDR3 has 16 amino acids. V was pared by 3 bases and J by 0 bases, with 5 bases of the junction left unmatched. Sequencing used peripheral blood mononuclear cells (PBMCs). The rearrangement links TRBV9 to TRBJ2-3, with 9 bases that match TRBD2. The clonotype comes from a middle-aged man. The CDR3 DNA is TGTGCCAGCAGCGGGCGGGGGGGCGATAGCACAGATACGCAGTATTTT. Its protein product is CASSGRGGDSTDTQYF.